Sequencing of this T cell receptor beta chain was carried out in a study of OX40 agonist ivuxolimab in advanced cancers. Study as a whole: Ivuxolimab, which is an agonistic anti-OX40 (CD134) antibody, was administered to the patients. In this trial design, patients received ivuxolimab intravenously at 0.01 to 10 mg/kg every 2 weeks. Patients assigned to dose escalation were diagnosed with hepatocellular carcinoma, melanoma, renal cell or head and neck cancer. Points from the study as a whole: The study observed clonal expansion of CD4+ and CD8+ blood T cells by week 6 at 0.1 to 3.0 mg/kg.

The CDR3 length is 15 residues. Germline V gene data show CDR1 as SGHTA and CDR2 as FQGNSA. With V trimmed by 5 bases and J by 5 bases, 9 bases remained unmatched. In regard to this clone: No antigen is known for it.

Sequenced by immunoSEQ multiplex PCR; TCRdb stores in-frame clones only, minus some. The sample consists of under 55,000 clones, 80% to 85% of them appearing once. Sequences were derived from CD4+ or CD8+ T cells sorted from blood, sampled in a trial of the OX40 agonist ivuxolimab. The chain carries TRBV7-2 and TRBJ2-5, with 9 bases identical to TRBD1. The clonotype originates from an adult with an advanced solid tumor such as melanoma, head and neck, liver or kidney cancer. The chain's CDR3 is CASSRTGGYGETQYF. The CDR3 coding sequence is TGTGCCAGCAGCCGAACAGGGGGCTATGGCGAGACCCAGTACTTC.